This T cell receptor (beta chain) was retrieved from a study of shared clonotypes between healthy human individuals. Study results and limitations: Clonotypes which were not shared had lower generation probabilities than clonotypes that all four donors shared.

Assay used: immunoSEQ multiplex PCR; TCRdb lists only in-frame clones, some missing. The data show about 700,000 clones, around 90% seen once. Naive CD8 cells were CD45RO-negative, positively selected for CCR7, excluding terminally differentiated effector memory CD45RA+ cells. In regard to this clone: Its antigen is currently unknown.

Trimming took off 3 bases at V and 2 bases at J, with 10 bases between the two ends. The CDR3 length is 14 residues. Germline V gene lookup returns CDR1 LGHNA and CDR2 YSLEER. This sequence joins TRBV4-3 and TRBJ1-2; TRBD1 might be the D (6 bases). Sequencing was carried out using naive CD8+ T cells sorted from blood. This TCR came from a man aged 30 to 39 in good health. Here the CDR3 reads CASSQGGTNYGYTF. The CDR3 DNA follows: TGCGCCAGCAGCCAGGGGGGGACAAACTATGGCTACACCTTC.